This paragraph covers one T cell receptor (beta chain) sequence. Using immunoSEQ multiplex PCR, the repertoire was profiled, and TCRdb retains in-frame clones only, with some absent. Among tens of thousands of clones listed, 80% to 90% were seen once. Germline CDR1 and CDR2: SGHRS and YFSETQ. J lost 6 bases, V lost 9 bases, and 10 bases had no gene match. The CDR3 has 14 amino acids. The source of the sample is a study of blood T cell repertoires in COVID-19. Across the study: PBMCs, B-cell-depleted T cells, or T cells were the source of the cDNA or gDNA that made up the material.

The receptor was isolated from a man aged 50-59 years with active COVID-19. Sample: peripheral blood. This chain joins TRBV5-1 and TRBJ2-2, with 8 bases matching TRBD2. The CDR3: CATQAGAFSGELFF. CDR3 nucleotides: TGCGCCACACAAGCGGGGGCATTCTCCGGGGAGCTGTTTTTT.